The 18 T cell receptor beta chains presented below share a single source sample, sequenced in a study of T cell responses to AZD1222 COVID-19 vaccine. Some clones are missing from TCRdb's copy, which holds only in-frame ones; the method was immunoSEQ multiplex PCR. Of approximately 150,000 clones listed, roughly nine tenths were seen once; the top ten hold around 1.8%. This sample comprised peripheral blood, obtained on day 0 of AZD1222 vaccination. Every receptor here comes from an adult in good health.

The V gene is TRBV6-1, the J gene TRBJ1-6, with 11 positions matching TRBD1. Trimming took 3 bases from V and 9 from J; bases not matched to a gene: 4. The CDR3 consists of 15 residues. CDR1 and CDR2 from the germline V gene are MNHNS and SASEGT. CDR3 bases: TGTGCCAGCAGTGAGGTGGGGACAGGGGGTTCACCCCTCCACTTT. It specifies CASSEVGTGGSPLHF.

This clone was seen just once. This chain links TRBV5-6 with TRBJ1-4; D not certain. V gave up 5 bases and J gave up 0 bases, with 11 bases separating them. CDR1 and CDR2 from the germline V gene are SGHDT and YYEEEE. The CDR3 extends over 15 amino acids. The CDR3: CASRPAGATNEKLFF. In nucleotides, the CDR3 is TGTGCCAGCAGACCGGCAGGAGCAACTAATGAAAAACTGTTTTTT.

The chain combines TRBV5-5 with TRBJ1-2; tentatively, D is TRBD1 (5 bases). The germline gives CDR1 SGHKS, CDR2 YYEKEE (reference sequence). This CDR3 spans 13 amino acids. V was pared by 3 bases and J by 3 bases, with 9 bases between. The chain's CDR3 is CASSWDSDYGYTF. The CDR3 nucleotides read TGTGCCAGCAGCTGGGACTCCGACTATGGCTACACCTTC.

The chain combines TRBV2 with TRBJ2-7; a weak D match, TRBD1 (6 bases). Germline V gives CDR1 SNHLY, CDR2 FYNNEI. V gave up 2 bases and J gave up 1 base, with 12 bases separating them. This CDR3 contains 15 residues. DNA for the CDR3: TGTGCCAGCAGTGAATGGGGGCTGGGATCCTACGAGCAGTACTTC. Amino acid sequence: CASSEWGLGSYEQYF.

V is TRBV6-2 or TRBV6-3 and J is TRBJ1-2; TRBD1 matches at 8 bases. V dropped 6 bases and J dropped 12; count of bases not matched to a gene: 21. CDR3 length: 16 residues. Germline CDR1 MNHEY, CDR2 SVGEGT. DNA for the CDR3: TGTGCCAGCAGCAAAACTGGACAGGGAACAGGGAAGAGGCACACCTTC. Amino acid sequence: CASSKTGQGTGKRHTF.

The chain is built from TRBV12-3 or TRBV12-4 and TRBJ1-5; D is uncertain. The V end lost 3 bases, the J end lost 4 bases, and 7 bases lay between the germline ends. The CDR3 consists of 13 residues. CDR3 amino acids: CASSFYGNQPQHF. CDR3 sequence (DNA): TGTGCCAGCAGTTTTTACGGAAATCAGCCCCAGCATTTT.

The chain recombines TRBV7-2 with TRBJ2-1; TRBD2 matches 8 bases. The CDR3 runs 15 residues. V was pared by 1 base and J by 4 bases, with 3 bases of the junction left unmatched. Germline V gene sequence: CDR1 SGHTA, CDR2 FQGNSA. The CDR3 DNA reads as TGTGCCAGCAGCTTAGAGGCTAGCGGGTACAATGAGCAGTTCTTC. Its protein is CASSLEASGYNEQFF.

J is TRBJ1-4 and V is TRBV2; TRBD1 might be the D (6 bases). Looked up from germline, CDR1 is SNHLY and CDR2 is FYNNEI. The CDR3 loop spans 14 amino acids. Trimming shortened V by 3 bases and J by 6 bases, and 11 bases separated the two germline ends. The CDR3 DNA is TGTGCCAGCAGTGATGGGACAAGCTATGAAAAACTGTTTTTT. It codes for CASSDGTSYEKLFF.

This chain links TRBV29-1 with TRBJ2-3, with D possibly being TRBD1 or TRBD2 (6 bases each). Germline CDR1 reads SQVTM; CDR2 reads ANQGSEA. The CDR3 runs 13 residues. This chain's CDR3 is CSTGAGSTDTQYF. The DNA of the CDR3 is TGCAGTACGGGGGCAGGGTCAACAGATACGCAGTATTTT.

The J gene is TRBJ2-1, the V gene TRBV3-1 (or the pseudogene TRBV3-2), with D maybe TRBD2 (6 bases). The CDR3 extends over 14 amino acids. CDR1 is LGHDT and CDR2 is YNNKEL in the germline V gene (reference sequence). V was cut by 4 bases and J by 7 bases, with 14 bases left in between. CDR3 coding DNA: TGTGCCAGCAGCCGGGGACTCGGGTGGAATGAGCAGTTCTTC. It is translated as CASSRGLGWNEQFF.

V gene TRBV3-1 (or the pseudogene TRBV3-2) combines with J gene TRBJ1-1; TRBD1 matches 8 bases. V shed 4 bases and J 0 bases; nucleotides not matched to a gene: 1. The CDR3 contains 14 residues. The V gene's germline CDR1 is LGHDT and CDR2 YNNKEL (reference sequence). The CDR3 DNA is TGTGCCAGCAGCCTGGGACAGGTGAACACTGAAGCTTTCTTT. It yields the protein CASSLGQVNTEAFF.

This chain uses TRBV3-1 (or the pseudogene TRBV3-2) with TRBJ1-2; unclear D gene. The length of the CDR3 is 12 residues. The germline V gene encodes CDR1 LGHDT and CDR2 YNNKEL (reference sequence). Trimming took 1 base from V and 8 from J, leaving 8 bases between them. CDR3 DNA sequence: TGTGCCAGCAGCCAAGTAGAAGGGGGCTACACCTTC. Residues: CASSQVEGGYTF.

The V and J genes are TRBV12-3 or TRBV12-4 and TRBJ1-2, with TRBD1 matching 7 bases. The trim removed 5 bases at V and 4 bases at J, leaving 4 bases unmatched. The CDR3 consists of 13 residues. The chain's CDR3 is CASSRGTVYGYTF. The CDR3 DNA follows: TGTGCCAGCAGTAGAGGGACAGTCTATGGCTACACCTTC.

The rearrangement links TRBV30 to TRBJ2-2; 10 positions match TRBD2. Germline assignment: CDR1 GTSNPN and CDR2 SVGIG (reference sequence). This CDR3 spans 16 amino acids. Trimming at V came to 0 bases and at J to 1 base, leaving 2 bases not matched to a gene. This chain's CDR3 is CAWSVWTSGNTGELFF. CDR3 in DNA: TGTGCCTGGAGTGTGTGGACTAGCGGGAACACCGGGGAGCTGTTTTTT.

CDR3 in amino acids: CASSFGGGLDTQYF. The CDR3 DNA reads as TGTGCCAGCAGTTTTGGGGGGGGGCTTGATACGCAGTATTTT. The chain uses TRBV27 and TRBJ2-3; TRBD2 might be the D (7 bases). From germline, CDR1 is MNHEY and CDR2 SMNVEV (reference sequence). V lost 3 bases to trimming and J lost 6 bases, with 13 bases between them. CDR3 size: 14 residues.

V usage is TRBV6-5 and J usage is TRBJ1-1; 8 bases agree with TRBD1. The CDR3 sequence is 13 residues long. CDR1 and CDR2 (germline): MNHEY, SVGAGI. J lost 4 bases, V lost 4 bases, and 2 bases had no gene match. The CDR3 DNA reads TGTGCCAGCAGTTGGGGGACAGGCACTGAAGCTTTCTTT. This encodes CASSWGTGTEAFF.

The J gene is TRBJ1-2, the V gene TRBV19; D ambiguous. The V and J ends lost 3 bases and 8 bases respectively, with 7 bases between them. Per the germline V gene, CDR1 is LNHDA and CDR2 is SQIVND (reference sequence). The CDR3 is 11 residues long. CDR3 DNA sequence: TGTGCCAGTAGTATTCAGGCCGGCTACACCTTC. The encoded protein is CASSIQAGYTF. The full variable domain, its missing parts supplied by reference TRBV19 and TRBJ1-2, is DGGITQSPKYLFRKEGQNVTLSCEQNLNHDAMYWYRQDPGQGLRLIYYSQIVNDFQKGDIAEGYSVSREKKESFPLTVTSAQKNPTAFYLCASSIQAGYTFGSGTRLTVV.

V usage is TRBV5-4 and J usage is TRBJ1-4; TRBD1 is a possible D gene (5 bases). The CDR3 runs to 14 residues. Germline lookup yields CDR1 SGHNT and CDR2 YYREEE (reference sequence). Deletions cut 0 bases from V and 4 bases from J, with 7 bases between. CDR3 sequence: CASSLGGSNEKLFF. In DNA form, the CDR3 reads TGTGCCAGCAGCTTGGGGGGGAGTAATGAAAAACTGTTTTTT.